The source of this T cell receptor (beta chain) is a study of blood T cell repertoires in COVID-19. The Seattle patients joined while their infection was active and were tracked longitudinally afterward. This table comes from immunoSEQ multiplex PCR, and its TCRdb copy is limited to in-frame clones, with some not included. The data show about 82,000 clones, about 78% seen once. The TCR comes from a man between 60 and 75 years old with COVID-19, enrolled during active disease. Sequenced sample: peripheral blood.

The DNA for the CDR3 is TGTGCCAGCAGAGCGGGTCCTAACAATGAGCAGTTCTTC. Amino acid sequence: CASRAGPNNEQFF. The rearrangement links TRBV27 to TRBJ2-1; perhaps TRBD2 as D (6 bases). Trimming took 6 bases from V and 5 from J, leaving 11 bases between them. The V gene's germline CDR1 is MNHEY and CDR2 SMNVEV (reference sequence). The CDR3 has 13 residues.